This TCR beta chain originates from a study of control samples from healthy donors and cancer patients. Using immunoSEQ multiplex PCR, the repertoire was profiled, and TCRdb retains in-frame clones only, with some absent. The sample consists of 100,000 to 150,000 clones, 92% of them appearing once. Germline CDR1 reads ENHRY; CDR2 reads SYGVKD. The CDR3 length is 13 residues. The J segment lost 7 bases and the V segment lost 8 bases, leaving 4 bases of the junction unmatched. V and J are TRBV10-3 and TRBJ2-1, with TRBD2 matching over 11 bases. This receptor was identified in a woman aged 45-65 years in good health. Sequenced input: blood. The CDR3, as DNA: TGTGCCATCGTAGCGGGAGGGCCTAATGAGCAGTTCTTC. It encodes CAIVAGGPNEQFF.